Shown below are 23 T cell receptor beta chains from a single sample sequenced in a study of shared clonotypes between healthy human individuals. The table came from immunoSEQ multiplex PCR; TCRdb's copy has only in-frame clones and leaves some out. The sample has about 490,000 clones; 76% are singletons. Source material: PBMCs. All receptors derive from a woman between 40 and 55 years old in good health. Some clones in this sample may be carry-over from other donors' samples.

CDR3 residues: CASRPPDNQETQYF. CDR3 DNA sequence: TGTGCCAGTAGACCCCCGGACAACCAAGAGACCCAGTACTTC. This chain joins TRBV19 and TRBJ2-5; D possibly corresponds to TRBD1 (5 bases). V lost 6 bases and J lost 0, with 11 bases in between. The germline V gene has CDR1 LNHDA and CDR2 SQIVND (reference sequence). The CDR3 has 14 amino acids.

This clone was seen only once. The rearrangement links TRBV30 to TRBJ1-1; D may be TRBD1 (5 bases). The CDR3 contains 14 residues. V was trimmed by 2 bases and J by 5 bases, leaving 15 bases between them. The V gene's germline CDR1 is GTSNPN and CDR2 SVGIG (reference sequence). DNA of the CDR3: TGTGCCTGGAGTAGTGGGGGGGTCTTAACTGAAGCTTTCTTT. It is translated as CAWSSGGVLTEAFF.

This clone was picked up many times. This chain connects TRBV7-9 to TRBJ2-1; D uncertain. Germline V gene sequence: CDR1 SEHNR, CDR2 FQNEAQ (reference sequence). The CDR3 spans 12 residues. Between the trimmed V and J ends, which lost 5 bases and 7 bases, there was a span of 9 bases. CDR3 region: CASSPDENEQFF. The CDR3 DNA reads as TGTGCCAGCAGCCCCGACGAGAATGAGCAGTTCTTC.

This chain uses TRBV19 with TRBJ2-1, with 7 bases aligning to TRBD2. The CDR3 is made up of 14 amino acids. The junction had 3 bases not matched to a gene; V was cut back by 4 bases and J by 3 bases. Germline CDR1 and CDR2: LNHDA and SQIVND (reference sequence). The CDR3 here is CASSSLADYNEQFF. Written as DNA, the CDR3 is TGTGCCAGTAGTAGTCTAGCGGACTACAATGAGCAGTTCTTC.

The chain combines TRBV7-8 with TRBJ1-5; possibly TRBD1 for D (5 bases). The CDR3 sequence is 15 residues long. CDR1 SGHVS and CDR2 FQNEAQ come from the germline V gene. V was shortened by 3 bases and J by 7 bases, with 16 bases between the two germline ends. This chain's CDR3 is CASSFQGFETQPQHF. CDR3 nucleotide sequence: TGTGCCAGCAGCTTTCAGGGTTTCGAGACCCAGCCCCAGCATTTT.

J is TRBJ2-3 and V is TRBV5-1; no clear D gene. CDR1 and CDR2 from the germline V gene are SGHRS and YFSETQ. The CDR3 extends over 14 amino acids. V lost 6 bases, J lost 3 bases, and 14 bases lay in between. The CDR3 region is CASNPAAFTDTQYF. The CDR3 DNA follows: TGCGCCAGCAATCCTGCAGCATTTACAGATACGCAGTATTTT.

The CDR3 here is CASRTGTGSGNYGYTF. The CDR3 nucleotides are TGTGCCAGCAGGACCGGGACAGGGTCGGGAAACTATGGCTACACCTTC. The chain joins TRBV5-4 to TRBJ1-2, with 9 nucleotides matching TRBD1. The CDR3 runs 16 residues. V shed 5 bases and J 2 bases; nucleotides not matched to a gene: 10. Germline-derived CDR1 and CDR2 are SGHNT and YYREEE (reference sequence). The whole variable domain, filled in from reference TRBV5-4 and TRBJ1-2, reads ETGVTQSPTHLIKTRGQQVTLRCSSQSGHNTVSWYQQALGQGPQFIFQYYREEENGRGNFPPRFSGLQFPNYSSELNVNALELDDSALYLCASRTGTGSGNYGYTFGSGTRLTVV.

This clone was detected a few times. This sample includes further DNA sequences coding for the same CDR3. The rearrangement uses TRBV9 and TRBJ2-2; D unresolved. This CDR3 has 12 amino acids. Per germline, CDR1 SGDLS and CDR2 YYNGEE. V lost 0 bases and J 4 bases, leaving 1 base between the germline ends. CDR3 amino acids: CASSVVTGELFF. The DNA for the CDR3 is TGTGCCAGCAGCGTAGTCACCGGGGAGCTGTTTTTT.

The CDR3 loop is CASSQELGPTNLPSGRRNGELFF. CDR3 in DNA: TGTGCCAGCAGCCAAGAGCTTGGGCCCACGAATCTGCCGAGCGGGAGAAGGAACGGGGAGCTGTTTTTT. The chain carries TRBV4-2 and TRBJ2-2; 8 nucleotides align to TRBD2. Germline assignment: CDR1 LGHNA and CDR2 YNFKEQ. This CDR3 spans 23 amino acids. The V segment lost 0 bases and the J segment 7 bases; nucleotides outside the gene matches: 28.

The chain combines TRBV5-4 with TRBJ2-1; TRBD2 aligns across 8 bases. Germline V CDR1 and CDR2: SGHNT, YYREEE (reference sequence). CDR3 length equals 16 residues. The V segment lost 0 bases and the J segment 3 bases; nucleotides outside the gene matches: 5. CDR3 sequence (DNA): TGTGCCAGCAGCTTGGAGGCTAGCGGGCTCTACAATGAGCAGTTCTTC. Its protein is CASSLEASGLYNEQFF. Supplemented by reference TRBV5-4 and TRBJ2-1, the full variable domain reads ETGVTQSPTHLIKTRGQQVTLRCSSQSGHNTVSWYQQALGQGPQFIFQYYREEENGRGNFPPRFSGLQFPNYSSELNVNALELDDSALYLCASSLEASGLYNEQFFGPGTRLTVL.

This chain joins TRBV2 and TRBJ1-5, with a possible D match to TRBD1 (5 bases). V lost 4 bases and J lost 2, with 6 bases in between. Germline CDR1 is SNHLY and CDR2 is FYNNEI. This CDR3 has 13 amino acids. The CDR3 nucleotides are TGTGCCAGCAGTGGGGGCGGCAATCAGCCCCAGCATTTT. Translation: CASSGGGNQPQHF.

This clone was detected only a few times. The genes are TRBV5-1 and TRBJ1-1, with 9 nucleotides matching TRBD1. CDR3 size: 18 residues. V was clipped by 0 bases and J by 4 bases; unmatched bases: 13. Germline values: CDR1 SGHRS, CDR2 YFSETQ. The CDR3 DNA reads TGCGCCAGCAGCTTGGCCGGCGGACTGAGACAGGGGGGCACTGAAGCTTTCTTT. It is translated as CASSLAGGLRQGGTEAFF.

The rearrangement joins TRBV6-5 to TRBJ2-7, with 8 bases matching TRBD2. The ends lost 2 bases at V and 4 bases at J; junction bases unmatched: 4. CDR3 length: 14 residues. Germline V gene data show CDR1 as MNHEY and CDR2 as SVGAGI. For the CDR3, the DNA is TGTGCCAGCAGTTACAACGCGGGAGGTTACGAGCAGTACTTC. This sequence encodes CASSYNAGGYEQYF.

The chain carries TRBV9 and TRBJ2-7, with TRBD1 matching over 7 bases. Trimming removed 3 bases from V and 4 bases from J; junction bases left unmatched: 7. The CDR3 totals 14 residues. Per the germline V gene, CDR1 is SGDLS and CDR2 is YYNGEE. This CDR3 reads CASSADRSGYEQYF. The CDR3 DNA reads as TGTGCCAGCAGCGCGGACAGGTCGGGGTACGAGCAGTACTTC.

This sequence joins TRBV5-4 and TRBJ1-1; 10 bases line up with TRBD1. The V segment lost 4 bases and the J segment 3 bases; nucleotides outside the gene matches: 18. The CDR3 has 19 amino acids. Germline V gene data show CDR1 as SGHNT and CDR2 as YYREEE (reference sequence). CDR3 DNA sequence: TGTGCCAGCAGCCTTGCCCGATTCCGGGACAGGGGAAGAGACACTGAAGCTTTCTTT. Amino acid sequence: CASSLARFRDRGRDTEAFF.

The CDR3 here is CAAGTSGNEQFF. Written as DNA, the CDR3 is TGTGCGGCCGGGACTAGCGGCAATGAGCAGTTCTTC. This chain connects TRBV6-5 to TRBJ2-1; 11 bases are shared with TRBD2. The CDR3 runs 12 residues. Germline V CDR1 and CDR2: MNHEY, SVGAGI.

The chain recombines TRBV6-1 with TRBJ2-7; 11 positions match TRBD2. This CDR3 has 14 residues. CDR1 and CDR2 from the germline V gene are MNHNS and SASEGT. V lost 6 bases to trimming and J lost 6 bases; unmatched junction nucleotides: 7. The CDR3 loop is CASRPSGRTREQYF. The CDR3 DNA sequence: TGTGCCAGCAGACCTAGCGGGAGGACCCGCGAGCAGTACTTC.

Concerning this clone: One base away lies a much larger clone, so this may be a sequencing read error. The CDR3 ends on some other residue instead of the conserved phenylalanine or tryptophan, so this is likely a read error. V and J are TRBV5-4 and TRBJ1-2; no firm D call. This CDR3 comprises 13 residues. V was trimmed by 6 bases and J by 4 bases, leaving 13 bases between them. CDR1 is SGHNT and CDR2 is YYREEE in the germline V gene (reference sequence). The CDR3 loop is CASTAAWGYGYTS. CDR3 DNA: TGTGCCAGCACGGCAGCCTGGGGCTATGGCTACACCTCC.

Concerning this clone itself: Different DNA sequences within this sample yield the same CDR3. V gene TRBV28 combines with J gene TRBJ2-5, with 12 bases identical to TRBD2. V shed 6 bases, J shed 4 bases, and the junction held 3 bases outside the gene matches. The V gene's germline CDR1 is MDHEN and CDR2 SYDVKM. CDR3 size: 14 residues. CDR3 loop: CASSLGLAGETQYF. DNA of the CDR3: TGTGCCAGCAGCTTGGGACTAGCGGGAGAGACCCAGTACTTC.

This chain uses TRBV28 with TRBJ2-3; TRBD2 matches at 10 bases. V shed 5 bases, J shed 0 bases, and the junction held 8 bases outside the gene matches. In germline, CDR1 is MDHEN, CDR2 SYDVKM. The CDR3 length is 17 residues. DNA of the CDR3: TGTGCCAGCAGTCCTTGGATAGCGGGAGGTAGCACAGATACGCAGTATTTT. Residues: CASSPWIAGGSTDTQYF. The full variable domain, with the rest looked up from reference TRBV28 and TRBJ2-3, is DVKVTQSSRYLVKRTGEKVFLECVQDMDHENMFWYRQDPGLGLRLIYFSYDVKMKEKGDIPEGYSVSREKKERFSLILESASTNQTSMYLCASSPWIAGGSTDTQYFGPGTRLTVL.

The CDR3 loop reads CASSLMGETQYF. The CDR3 bases are TGTGCCAGCAGCTTAATGGGGGAGACCCAGTACTTC. V gene TRBV11-2 combines with J gene TRBJ2-5; D gene uncertain. CDR1 and CDR2 from the germline V gene are SGHAT and FQNNGV. This CDR3 has 12 amino acids. Trimming stripped 2 bases from V and 5 bases from J, with 6 bases between.

J is TRBJ1-5 and V is TRBV19; the D is unclear. Between the trimmed V and J ends, which lost 3 bases and 5 bases, there was a span of 14 bases. Germline V gene data show CDR1 as LNHDA and CDR2 as SQIVND (reference sequence). This CDR3 spans 15 amino acids. The CDR3 DNA is TGTGCCAGTAGTATGCAAGTCGGCATCGATCAGCCCCAGCATTTT. Translation: CASSMQVGIDQPQHF. The full variable domain, completed using reference TRBV19 and TRBJ1-5, is DGGITQSPKYLFRKEGQNVTLSCEQNLNHDAMYWYRQDPGQGLRLIYYSQIVNDFQKGDIAEGYSVSREKKESFPLTVTSAQKNPTAFYLCASSMQVGIDQPQHFGDGTRLSIL.

This chain connects TRBV10-3 to TRBJ2-1; D is unresolved. The CDR3 runs to 11 residues. Germline loops: CDR1 ENHRY, CDR2 SYGVKD. Deletions cut 3 bases from V and 10 bases from J, with 7 bases between. The CDR3 is CAISDDLEQFF. CDR3 bases: TGTGCCATCAGTGATGACTTGGAGCAGTTCTTC.